The 20 T cell receptor beta chains below were found in one sample sequenced in a study of shared clonotypes between healthy human individuals. Selected positively for CCR7 and CD45RO-negative, naive CD8 cells excluded terminally differentiated effector memory CD45RA+ cells. The protocol was immunoSEQ multiplex PCR, while the TCRdb copy is restricted to in-frame clones and leaves out a portion. The sample yields about 2.1 million clones, just over 90% seen once. The material sequenced was naive CD8+ T cells from PBMCs. The receptors derive from a man between 18 and 35 years old in good health. Some clones in this sample may be carry-over from other donors' samples.

The chain links TRBV11-3 to TRBJ2-7, with D maybe TRBD2 (6 bases). The V end lost 0 bases, the J end lost 3 bases, and 12 bases lay between the germline ends. Germline loops: CDR1 SGHNT, CDR2 YENEEA. The CDR3 extends over 15 amino acids. This chain's CDR3 is CASSLEAGPNYEQYF. In DNA form, the CDR3 reads TGTGCCAGCAGCTTAGAGGCGGGACCCAACTACGAGCAGTACTTC.

The rearrangement joins TRBV13 to TRBJ2-5; TRBD1 aligns across 12 bases. This CDR3 is 17 amino acids long. Germline V gives CDR1 PRHDT, CDR2 FYEKMQ (reference sequence). The J segment lost 5 bases and the V segment lost 6 bases, leaving 13 bases of the junction unmatched. The CDR3, as DNA: TGTGCCAGCAGACAGAAGGGGACAGGGGGCTTTGGGGAGACCCAGTACTTC. It codes for CASRQKGTGGFGETQYF.

V is TRBV6-1 and J is TRBJ1-2; perhaps TRBD1 as D (5 bases). The CDR3 is made up of 15 amino acids. CDR1 and CDR2 from the germline V gene are MNHNS and SASEGT. V lost 6 bases and J 2 bases, leaving 16 bases between the germline ends. The CDR3 reads CASRKERGLNYGYTF. CDR3 in DNA: TGTGCCAGCAGGAAAGAGAGGGGCCTCAACTATGGCTACACCTTC.

V is TRBV7-9 and J is TRBJ2-7; TRBD1 agrees at 8 bases. The CDR3 extends over 15 amino acids. In germline, CDR1 is SEHNR, CDR2 FQNEAQ (reference sequence). Trimming took 4 bases from V and 2 from J; bases not matched to a gene: 7. CDR3 in amino acids: CASSSGQAKTYEQYF. Here the CDR3 DNA reads TGTGCCAGCAGCTCGGGACAGGCTAAAACCTACGAGCAGTACTTC. Combining the CDR3 with reference TRBV7-9 and TRBJ2-7 gives the whole variable domain DTGVSQNPRHKITKRGQNVTFRCDPISEHNRLYWYRQTLGQGPEFLTYFQNEAQLEKSRLLSDRFSAERPKGSFSTLEIQRTEQGDSAMYLCASSSGQAKTYEQYFGPGTRLTVT.

As to this clone: Other DNA sequences in the same sample also yield this CDR3. The rearrangement joins TRBV6-5 to TRBJ2-7; 10 bases are a match to TRBD1. Germline V CDR1 and CDR2: MNHEY, SVGAGI. V was pared by 3 bases and J by 2 bases, with 4 bases of the junction left unmatched. The CDR3 is 15 amino acids. The CDR3 reads CASSYRTGGAYEQYF. The CDR3 bases are TGTGCCAGCAGTTATAGGACAGGGGGAGCCTACGAGCAGTACTTC.

The count of this clone is one. The CDR3 DNA reads as TGTGCCAGCAGGGCGTACCGGGACATGGCCTACGAGCAGTACTTC. This codes for CASRAYRDMAYEQYF. The chain is built from TRBV27 and TRBJ2-7; D may be TRBD1 (6 bases). The CDR3 spans 15 residues. Germline V gene lookup returns CDR1 MNHEY and CDR2 SMNVEV (reference sequence). Between the trimmed V and J ends, which lost 6 bases and 2 bases, there was a span of 17 bases.

This chain connects TRBV9 to TRBJ2-2, with D perhaps TRBD2 (7 bases). Trimming left V 0 bases short and J 5 bases short, with 11 bases between. The CDR3 length is 15 residues. The germline V gene has CDR1 SGDLS and CDR2 YYNGEE. CDR3 region: CASSVAGEGTGELFF. For the CDR3, the DNA is TGTGCCAGCAGCGTAGCAGGGGAGGGTACCGGGGAGCTGTTTTTT.

V and J are TRBV14 and TRBJ2-5; either TRBD1 or TRBD2 may fit D (6 bases each). This CDR3 region has 16 residues. Germline CDR1 is SGHDN and CDR2 is FVKESK. Trimming pared 0 bases from V and 2 bases from J, leaving 13 bases between. The CDR3 nucleotides read TGTGCCAGCAGCCAAGAACGGAGGGACATTCAAGAGACCCAGTACTTC. Translating gives CASSQERRDIQETQYF.

This clone has just one count. This sequence joins TRBV28 and TRBJ2-1, with 8 bases lining up with TRBD2. CDR3 length equals 16 residues. Germline assignment: CDR1 MDHEN and CDR2 SYDVKM. Trimming at V came to 1 base and at J to 8 bases, leaving 10 bases not matched to a gene. The CDR3: CASSLYGGTSGDEQFF. DNA for the CDR3: TGTGCCAGCAGTTTATATGGGGGGACTAGTGGTGATGAGCAGTTCTTC. Combining the CDR3 with reference TRBV28 and TRBJ2-1 gives the whole variable domain DVKVTQSSRYLVKRTGEKVFLECVQDMDHENMFWYRQDPGLGLRLIYFSYDVKMKEKGDIPEGYSVSREKKERFSLILESASTNQTSMYLCASSLYGGTSGDEQFFGPGTRLTVL.

The J gene is TRBJ2-6, the V gene TRBV6-5; D tentatively reads TRBD1 or TRBD2 (5 bases each). The CDR3 is 15 amino acids. The V gene's germline CDR1 is MNHEY and CDR2 SVGAGI. Deletions cut 2 bases from V and 4 bases from J, with 9 bases between. DNA of the CDR3: TGTGCCAGCAGTTACCGAGGGGACGGGGCCAACGTCCTGACTTTC. This gives the protein CASSYRGDGANVLTF.

This clone was seen once. J is TRBJ1-1 and V is TRBV7-9; weak D call: TRBD1 (6 bases). This CDR3 region has 15 residues. Trimming stripped 4 bases from V and 5 bases from J, with 17 bases between. Germline values: CDR1 SEHNR, CDR2 FQNEAQ (reference sequence). The CDR3 here is CASSYPDTDRTEAFF. The CDR3 DNA sequence: TGTGCCAGCAGCTACCCAGATACCGACAGGACTGAAGCTTTCTTT.

The chain uses TRBV19 and TRBJ2-7, with 7 bases matching TRBD2. Trimming cost V 5 bases and J 7 bases; bases outside gene matches: 11. Germline lookup yields CDR1 LNHDA and CDR2 SQIVND (reference sequence). CDR3 length equals 14 residues. In DNA form, the CDR3 reads TGTGCCAGTAGTCTCCGGGGGGTCCTCTCAGAGCAGTACTTC. Its translation is CASSLRGVLSEQYF.

DNA of the CDR3: TGTGCCACATCACAGGGTCTTAAGTTAGAGCAGTACTTC. Translating it yields CATSQGLKLEQYF. The genes are TRBV27 and TRBJ2-7; D possibly corresponds to TRBD1 (6 bases). The germline V gene has CDR1 MNHEY and CDR2 SMNVEV (reference sequence). CDR3 length: 13 amino acids. Trimming took off 10 bases at V and 7 bases at J, with 20 bases between the two ends.

The CDR3: CASSPDLPRRTGNYEQYF. The DNA for the CDR3 is TGTGCCAGCAGCCCGGACCTTCCCCGACGGACAGGGAACTACGAGCAGTACTTC. V usage is TRBV5-8 and J usage is TRBJ2-7, with 8 bases fitting TRBD1. With V trimmed by 4 bases and J by 3 bases, 18 bases remained unmatched. Germline CDR1 reads SGHTS; CDR2 reads YDEGEE. This CDR3 is 18 amino acids long.

This chain connects TRBV11-2 to TRBJ2-7; D is possibly TRBD2 (5 bases). The V end lost 3 bases, the J end lost 2 bases, and 14 bases lay between the germline ends. CDR3 size: 15 residues. Germline CDR1 is SGHAT and CDR2 is FQNNGV. The CDR3 nucleotides read TGTGCCAGCAGCTTGAGGGCTTCTGGCCCCTACGAGCAGTACTTC. Translated, it gives CASSLRASGPYEQYF.

Only one count was recorded for this clone. The chain combines TRBV11-3 with TRBJ2-7; TRBD2 matches 12 bases. This CDR3 region has 15 residues. CDR1 is SGHNT, CDR2 YENEEA, per germline. Trimming at V came to 5 bases and at J to 1 base, leaving 3 bases not matched to a gene. CDR3 in amino acids: CASSPGLAGSYEQYF. The CDR3 DNA is TGTGCCAGCAGCCCCGGACTAGCGGGGTCCTACGAGCAGTACTTC.

The chain links TRBV2 to TRBJ2-2; D remains ambiguous. CDR1 and CDR2 (germline): SNHLY, FYNNEI. The CDR3 is 14 amino acids. The ends were cut back, 3 bases at V and 2 bases at J, with 7 bases in the middle. CDR3 bases: TGTGCCAGCAGTGACGGTTCAAACACCGGGGAGCTGTTTTTT. As protein: CASSDGSNTGELFF.

In its sample, this clone was seen once. The rearrangement joins TRBV7-9 to TRBJ1-5; D is perhaps TRBD1 (5 bases). CDR1 is SEHNR, CDR2 FQNEAQ, per germline (reference sequence). This CDR3 has 16 residues. V dropped 4 bases and J dropped 5 bases, with 18 bases sitting between them. The CDR3: CASSSSRDGPYQPQHF. The CDR3 DNA sequence: TGTGCCAGCAGCTCCAGCCGGGACGGGCCGTATCAGCCCCAGCATTTT.

This chain uses TRBV5-1 with TRBJ2-7; D is possibly TRBD1 or TRBD2 (6 bases each). V lost 4 bases and J lost 3, with 17 bases in between. The CDR3 sequence is 15 residues long. Germline V lookup: CDR1 SGHRS, CDR2 YFSETQ. In DNA form, the CDR3 reads TGCGCCAGCAGCAGGGGGGTCACTGAAGACTACGAGCAGTACTTC. Its protein is CASSRGVTEDYEQYF.

This chain joins TRBV9 and TRBJ2-3, with D maybe TRBD1 (7 bases). Trimming pared 1 base from V and 7 bases from J, leaving 13 bases between. The germline gives CDR1 SGDLS, CDR2 YYNGEE. This CDR3 region has 14 residues. CDR3 DNA: TGTGCCAGCAGCGTAACAGGGGCGGGAAATACGCAGTATTTT. Translated: CASSVTGAGNTQYF. The full variable domain, completed using reference TRBV9 and TRBJ2-3, is DSGVTQTPKHLITATGQRVTLRCSPRSGDLSVYWYQQSLDQGLQFLIQYYNGEERAKGNILERFSAQQFPDLHSELNLSSLELGDSALYFCASSVTGAGNTQYFGPGTRLTVL.